Following are 5 T cell receptor beta chains from one sample sequenced in a study of blood T cell repertoires in COVID-19. The table came from immunoSEQ multiplex PCR; TCRdb's copy has only in-frame clones and leaves some out. The repertoire holds some 140,000 clones, about 80% seen once, with 10% to 11% in the top ten. The sequenced sample was peripheral blood. These receptor sequences come from a human donor in a cohort sampled during active COVID-19.

CDR3 protein: CASSRDTLEAFF. The CDR3 nucleotides read TGTGCCAGCAGCCGGGACACGCTTGAAGCTTTCTTT. The chain has TRBV28 and TRBJ1-1; possible D gene TRBD1, 6 bases. Trimming pared 6 bases from V and 7 bases from J, leaving 12 bases between. Germline lookup yields CDR1 MDHEN and CDR2 SYDVKM. The CDR3 loop spans 12 amino acids.

V usage is TRBV7-8 and J usage is TRBJ2-1; 8 positions agree with TRBD1. Germline CDR1 SGHVS, CDR2 FQNEAQ. The junction had 9 bases not matched to a gene; V was cut back by 1 base and J by 7 bases. This CDR3 spans 16 amino acids. The CDR3 spells CASSLVRTGRWNEQFF. The CDR3 DNA reads as TGTGCCAGCAGCTTAGTAAGGACAGGGAGGTGGAATGAGCAGTTCTTC.

This chain joins TRBV4-2 and TRBJ2-2; 9 nucleotides match TRBD2. The CDR3 extends over 16 amino acids. Germline V gene data show CDR1 as LGHNA and CDR2 as YNFKEQ. Germline trimming cut 6 bases from V and 2 bases from J; bases unmatched to any gene: 7. The CDR3 loop reads CASSPLRGGNTGELFF. CDR3 DNA sequence: TGTGCCAGCAGTCCGTTGCGGGGGGGAAACACCGGGGAGCTGTTTTTT.

The chain joins TRBV29-1 to TRBJ2-7; 9 bases line up with TRBD1. This CDR3 is 12 amino acids long. Germline V lookup: CDR1 SQVTM, CDR2 ANQGSEA. Trimming took 7 bases from V and 2 from J; bases not matched to a gene: 3. DNA of the CDR3: TGCAGCGGAGGACAGGGGACCTACGAGCAGTACTTC. It encodes CSGGQGTYEQYF.

This chain links TRBV27 with TRBJ1-4, with 7 positions matching TRBD1. The CDR3 has 16 residues. From germline, CDR1 is MNHEY and CDR2 SMNVEV (reference sequence). The trim removed 5 bases at V and 7 bases at J, leaving 13 bases unmatched. The chain's CDR3 is CASSPMTTGYGEKLFF. CDR3 coding DNA: TGTGCCAGCAGTCCAATGACGACAGGGTACGGTGAAAAACTGTTTTTT.